Only a few counts were recorded for the clone carrying this T cell receptor beta chain. Its cognate antigen is unknown. Study-level results: Tumor memory CD4+ T cell TCR gene usage was found to cluster with blood and lymph node memory CD4+ cells and with lymph node naive CD4+ cells. Tumor Treg TCRs overlapped most with tumor naive CD4+ cells. The larger cohort examined one V-J beta rearrangement, not whole repertoires.

Constant-region reverse primers amplified full-length variable regions, followed by semi-nested Nested Universal Primer A PCR. TCRdb analysed the 5' RACE reads with MiXCR anew, one entry per CDR3 protein. Here the sample spans tens of thousands of distinct CDR3 sequences, around a quarter being singletons. This CDR3 is built from 15 residues. After removal of 7 bases from V and 7 bases from J, the junction contained 16 bases not matched to a gene. Germline V gene lookup returns CDR1 SQVTM and CDR2 ANQGSEA. Sequenced sample: naive CD4+ T cells sorted from blood. Documented subset: naive CD4+ T cells, CD4+CD45RA+CD25-. The chain has TRBV29-1 and TRBJ2-1, with 7 positions matching TRBD2. The sequence derives from a female donor with breast cancer. The CDR3 sequence: CSADVGERGWNEQFF. The CDR3 nucleotides are TGCAGCGCCGACGTAGGGGAGCGGGGCTGGAATGAGCAGTTCTTC.